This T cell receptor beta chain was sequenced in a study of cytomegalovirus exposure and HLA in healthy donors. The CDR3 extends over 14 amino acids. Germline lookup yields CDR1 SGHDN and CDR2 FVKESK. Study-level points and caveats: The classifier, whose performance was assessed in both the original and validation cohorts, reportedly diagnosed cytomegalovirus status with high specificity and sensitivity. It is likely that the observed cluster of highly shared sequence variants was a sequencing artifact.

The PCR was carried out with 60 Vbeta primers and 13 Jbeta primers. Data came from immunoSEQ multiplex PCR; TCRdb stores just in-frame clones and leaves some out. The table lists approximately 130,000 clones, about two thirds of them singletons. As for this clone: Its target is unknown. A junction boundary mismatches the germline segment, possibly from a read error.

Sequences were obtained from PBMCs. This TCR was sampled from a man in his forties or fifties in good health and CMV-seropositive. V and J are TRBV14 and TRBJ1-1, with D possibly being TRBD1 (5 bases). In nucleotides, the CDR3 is TGTGCCAGCAGCCTGTTACCTTGGGGCACTGAAGCCTTCTTT. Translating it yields CASSLLPWGTEAFF.